Following are 5 T cell receptor beta chains from one sample sequenced in a study of T-cell memory formation after mild COVID-19. TCRdb fed the 5' RACE reads into MiXCR, producing one record per CDR3 protein. This sample has 190,000 or so distinct CDR3 sequences, with approximately 10% found just once. Sequenced: PBMCs or a T cell subset sorted from them (not recorded which). The receptors were sampled from a man younger than 35 who had mild COVID-19 (a few samples of this study predate the infection). Cell type and time point are not known.

On this clonotype: A much bigger clone sits one base away, suggesting this may be a read error. V and J are TRBV5-1 and TRBJ2-3; D perhaps matches TRBD2 (5 bases). Germline V lookup: CDR1 SGHRS, CDR2 YFSETQ. The length of the CDR3 is 14 residues. The CDR3 is CARSFGIATDTQYF. The CDR3 DNA follows: TGCGCCAGGAGCTTTGGAATAGCGACAGATACGCAGTATTTT.

The chain links TRBV20-1 to TRBJ2-1; 12 nucleotides match TRBD2. The germline V gene has CDR1 DFQATT and CDR2 SNEGSKA (reference sequence). The length of the CDR3 is 14 residues. V was pared by 2 bases and J by 8 bases, with 4 bases of the junction left unmatched. CDR3 protein: CSARLLAGGYEQFF. CDR3 DNA sequence: TGCAGTGCTAGATTACTAGCGGGGGGATATGAGCAGTTCTTC.

The chain has TRBV19 and TRBJ1-1, with D unclear. Trimming pared 1 base from V and 6 bases from J, leaving 6 bases between. The CDR3 has 12 amino acids. The germline gives CDR1 LNHDA, CDR2 SQIVND (reference sequence). CDR3 sequence (DNA): TGTGCCAGTAGTATAGTCGAGTCTGAAGCTTTCTTT. Its protein product is CASSIVESEAFF.

The rearrangement uses TRBV21-1 and TRBJ1-2. TRBV21-1 is a recognized pseudogene. The CDR3 runs 13 residues. CDR3 in amino acids: CASSRIVVRGYTF. As DNA, the CDR3 is TGTGCCAGCAGCCGAATAGTGGTCCGGGGCTACACCTTC.

The table lists this clonotype with many counts. V gene TRBV2 combines with J gene TRBJ1-1; D unclear. The germline V and J ends were trimmed by 6 bases and 5 bases, with 10 bases remaining between them. The CDR3 contains 12 residues. Germline CDR1 reads SNHLY; CDR2 reads FYNNEI. For the CDR3, the DNA is TGTGCCAGCAGGACCTCGGGAACTGAAGCTTTCTTT. This codes for CASRTSGTEAFF. Full variable domain (remainder filled in from reference TRBV2 and TRBJ1-1): EPEVTQTPSHQVTQMGQEVILRCVPISNHLYFYWYRQILGQKVEFLVSFYNNEISEKSEIFDDQFSVERPDGSNFTLKIRSTKLEDSAMYFCASRTSGTEAFFGQGTRLTVV.